This T cell receptor beta chain was found in a study of lymphopenia after photon versus proton radiotherapy. Study findings and constraints: Survival link was tested only in deceased patients; proton benefit remains a possibility. Oligoclonal CD8+ Temra expansion after nadir drove photon patients' diversity drop. Under photons, naive T cells and diversity fell while effector/memory populations rose.

With regard to this clone: Antigen specificity is unknown.

Profiled with immunoSEQ multiplex PCR; TCRdb holds only in-frame clones, not every one. The sample holds approximately 47,000 clones, over 75% seen once. Trimming cost V 5 bases and J 5 bases; bases outside gene matches: 5. Germline assignment: CDR1 SGHTA and CDR2 FQGNSA. The CDR3 is 13 amino acids. The chain joins TRBV7-2 to TRBJ1-1, with 7 bases that match TRBD1. Sequencing was performed on peripheral blood, taken from a patient treated with photon-based radiotherapy. This sequence was found in a man aged 40-50 years with gastric cancer. CDR3 loop: CASSGQEGTEAFF. CDR3 nucleotide sequence: TGTGCCAGCAGCGGACAGGAGGGGACTGAAGCTTTCTTT.